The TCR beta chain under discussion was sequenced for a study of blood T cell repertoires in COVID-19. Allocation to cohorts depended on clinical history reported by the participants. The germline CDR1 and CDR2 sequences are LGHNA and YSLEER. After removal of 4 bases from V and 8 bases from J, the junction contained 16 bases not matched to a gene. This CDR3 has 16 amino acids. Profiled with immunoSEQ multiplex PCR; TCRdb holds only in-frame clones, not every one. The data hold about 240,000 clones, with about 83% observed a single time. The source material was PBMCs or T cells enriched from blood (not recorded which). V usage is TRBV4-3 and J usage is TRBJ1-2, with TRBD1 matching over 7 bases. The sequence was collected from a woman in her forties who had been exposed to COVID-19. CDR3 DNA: TGCGCCAGCAGCCGAGATTCACAGGGGAGATCGACCGGCTACACCTTC. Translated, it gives CASSRDSQGRSTGYTF.